The sequence of this T cell receptor (beta chain) was determined in a study of T cell responses to AZD1222 COVID-19 vaccine. Method: immunoSEQ multiplex PCR; TCRdb's copy keeps in-frame clones and lacks some. The table lists about 150,000 clones, approximately 90% of them singletons. The length of the CDR3 is 15 residues. V gave up 1 base and J gave up 7 bases, with 16 bases separating them. Germline V gene data show CDR1 as MGHDK and CDR2 as SYGVNS. This receptor was taken from an adult who received the AZD1222 COVID-19 vaccine. V and J are TRBV25-1 and TRBJ1-1, with a tentative D call TRBD1 (5 bases). Specimen: peripheral blood, collected 28 days after the second AZD1222 dose. CDR3 protein: CASSESIGSRGEAFF. The CDR3 DNA reads TGTGCCAGCAGTGAATCTATCGGGTCGAGGGGTGAAGCTTTCTTT.